The clone carrying this TCR beta chain was seen a handful of times. Its antigen is undetermined. The data originate from a study of beta chain features in type 1 diabetes. This CDR3 has 10 amino acids. The germline V gene has CDR1 DFQATT and CDR2 SNEGSKA (reference sequence). V dropped 6 bases and J dropped 7 bases, with 9 bases sitting between them. Points from the study as a whole: TCRB CDR3s were moderately but significantly shorter in Type 1 diabetes patients in all four CD4+ subsets.

Isolation of CD4+ naive, central memory, regulatory and stem cell-like memory cells was achieved by sorting via CD45RO/CCR7/CD25/CD127/CD95/CD27. The isolated RNA, all of it, was reverse transcribed, so expressed TCRB transcripts were what got sequenced. The protocol was immunoSEQ multiplex PCR, while the TCRdb copy is restricted to in-frame clones and leaves out a portion. The data show roughly 160,000 clones, approximately 7.8% seen once. The rearrangement joins TRBV20-1 to TRBJ1-1; weak D call: TRBD1 (5 bases). This receptor was identified in a woman aged 40 to 49 with type 1 diabetes. The source material was central memory CD4+ T cells from blood. CDR3 sequence reads: CSAGQGEAFF. Here the CDR3 DNA reads TGCAGTGCAGGGCAGGGTGAAGCTTTCTTT.